This TCR beta chain appears in the sequencing data of a study of blood T cell repertoires in COVID-19. In the original processing: Using reference gene primer amplification, nucleated cell counts were estimated. This table comes from immunoSEQ multiplex PCR, and its TCRdb copy is limited to in-frame clones, with some not included. V, J and clone size are taken as reported in that table, and D and trimming were inferred from the DNA itself. The sample carries 200,000 to 300,000 clones, approximately 84% recorded once. V dropped 8 bases and J dropped 6; count of bases not matched to a gene: 10. The germline gives CDR1 SGHAT, CDR2 FQNNGV. The CDR3 runs to 14 residues.

V usage is TRBV11-2 and J usage is TRBJ2-4, with TRBD2 matching 7 bases. The clonotype originates from a man aged 45-65 years with acute or convalescent COVID-19. Sequenced: peripheral blood. DNA for the CDR3: TGTGCCAGCGGACCCAGGGAGGGCATAAACATTCAGTACTTC. It codes for CASGPREGINIQYF.